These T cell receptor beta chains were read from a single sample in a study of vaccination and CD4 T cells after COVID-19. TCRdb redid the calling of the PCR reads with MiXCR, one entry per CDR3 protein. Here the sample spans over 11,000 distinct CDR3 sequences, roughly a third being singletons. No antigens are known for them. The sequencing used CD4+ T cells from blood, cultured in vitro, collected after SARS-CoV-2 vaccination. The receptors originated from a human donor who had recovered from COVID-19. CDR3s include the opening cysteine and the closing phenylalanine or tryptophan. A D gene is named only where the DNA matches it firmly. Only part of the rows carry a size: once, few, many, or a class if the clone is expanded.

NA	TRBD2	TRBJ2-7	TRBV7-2	CASSSRLATYEQYF	TGTGCCAGCAGCTCGCGACTAGCGACCTACGAGCAGTACTTC
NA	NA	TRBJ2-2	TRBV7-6	CATTEGGQDRRSRERRTGELFF	TGTGCCACTACAGAAGGGGGGCAGGACAGAAGATCGCGGGAGCGGAGAACCGGGGAGCTGTTTTTT
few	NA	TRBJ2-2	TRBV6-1	CATGEVDTGELFF	TGTGCCACCGGGGAGGTGGACACCGGGGAGCTGTTTTTT
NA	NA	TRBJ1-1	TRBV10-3	CAIRPTGKTEAFF	TGTGCCATCAGACCCACAGGGAAGACTGAAGCTTTCTTT
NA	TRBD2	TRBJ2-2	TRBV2	CASSVPTSGRSTGELFF	TGTGCCAGCAGTGTTCCGACTAGCGGGAGGAGCACCGGGGAGCTGTTTTTT
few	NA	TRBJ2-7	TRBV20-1	CSQDARSSYEQYF	TGCAGCCAGGACGCGCGCAGCTCCTACGAGCAGTACTTC
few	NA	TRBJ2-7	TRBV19	CASSMEGVSYEQYF	TGTGCCAGTAGTATGGAGGGTGTATCCTACGAGCAGTACTTC
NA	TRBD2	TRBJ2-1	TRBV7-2	CASSLGLGLDRSEQFF	TGTGCCAGCAGCTTGGGACTGGGACTAGATCGTAGTGAGCAGTTCTTC
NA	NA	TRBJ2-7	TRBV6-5	CASSYDSRRSYEQYF	TGTGCCAGCAGTTACGACTCGCGCCGCTCCTACGAGCAGTACTTC
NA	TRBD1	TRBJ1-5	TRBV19	CASSPSGTGVGQPQHF	TGTGCCAGTAGTCCCTCCGGGACAGGGGTCGGTCAGCCCCAGCATTTT
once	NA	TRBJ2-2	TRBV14	CASSQAAFVGELFF	TGTGCCAGCAGCCAAGCTGCATTTGTCGGGGAGCTGTTTTTT
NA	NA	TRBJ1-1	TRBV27	CASSFSGPLMNTEAFF	TGTGCCAGCAGTTTCTCTGGCCCCCTAATGAACACTGAAGCTTTCTTT
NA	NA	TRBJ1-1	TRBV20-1	CSARWGMNTEAFF	TGCAGTGCTAGATGGGGCATGAACACTGAAGCTTTCTTT
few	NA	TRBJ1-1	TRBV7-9	CAGGGWNTEAFF	TGTGCCGGGGGGGGGTGGAACACTGAAGCTTTCTTT
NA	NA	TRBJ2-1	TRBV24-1	CATTQKEGNEQFF	TGTGCCACCACTCAGAAGGAGGGGAATGAGCAGTTCTTC
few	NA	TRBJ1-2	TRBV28	CASSLVPTSRYGYTF	TGTGCCAGCAGTTTAGTCCCGACGAGCCGCTATGGCTACACCTTC
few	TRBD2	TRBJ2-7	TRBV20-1	CSANSGTSGLEQYF	TGCAGTGCCAACTCCGGGACTAGCGGTCTGGAGCAGTACTTC
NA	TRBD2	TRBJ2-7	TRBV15	CAASRDPAGVGYEQYF	TGTGCCGCCAGCAGAGATCCGGCGGGAGTGGGCTACGAGCAGTACTTC
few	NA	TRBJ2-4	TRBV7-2	CASSSDPRNIQYF	TGTGCCAGCAGCTCGGACCCCAGAAACATTCAGTACTTC
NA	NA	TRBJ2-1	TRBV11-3	CASSAPWGRNEQFF	TGTGCCAGCAGCGCCCCGTGGGGGAGGAATGAGCAGTTCTTC
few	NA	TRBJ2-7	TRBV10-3	CAISEGVGSSYEQYF	TGTGCCATCAGTGAGGGGGTCGGGAGCTCCTACGAGCAGTACTTC
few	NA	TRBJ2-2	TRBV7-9	CASSGAGELFF	TGTGCCAGCAGCGGGGCGGGGGAGCTGTTTTTT
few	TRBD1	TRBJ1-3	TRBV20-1	CSARALGRVAGGEGTGNTIYF	TGCAGTGCTAGAGCCCTAGGTAGGGTAGCAGGGGGCGAGGGAACTGGAAACACCATATATTTT
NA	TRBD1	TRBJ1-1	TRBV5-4	CASLNKPGTALAEAFF	TGTGCCAGCCTAAATAAGCCCGGGACAGCGTTGGCTGAAGCTTTCTTT
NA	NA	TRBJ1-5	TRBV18	CASSPRALNAEGQPQHF	TGTGCCAGCTCACCGAGGGCCTTAAACGCCGAGGGTCAGCCCCAGCATTTT
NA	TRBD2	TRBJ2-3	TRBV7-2	CASRRPGLPTDTQYF	TGTGCCAGCCGAAGGCCGGGACTACCCACAGATACGCAGTATTTT
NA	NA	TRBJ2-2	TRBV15	CATSSKTNTGELFF	TGTGCCACCAGCAGCAAGACGAACACCGGGGAGCTGTTTTTT
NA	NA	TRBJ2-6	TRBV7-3	CASSPDSNVLTF	TGTGCCAGCAGCCCGGACAGCAACGTCCTGACTTTC
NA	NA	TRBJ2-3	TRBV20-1	CSAPLWGPTDTQYF	TGCAGTGCCCCACTCTGGGGCCCCACAGATACGCAGTATTTT
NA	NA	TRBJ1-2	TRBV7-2	CASGVGQNYGYTF	TGTGCCAGCGGAGTAGGACAGAACTATGGCTACACCTTC
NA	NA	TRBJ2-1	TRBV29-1	CSVEDWGNPGYNEQFF	TGCAGCGTTGAAGACTGGGGAAATCCGGGGTACAATGAGCAGTTCTTC
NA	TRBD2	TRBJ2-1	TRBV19	CASTIRLAGGHEQFF	TGTGCCAGTACCATCCGACTAGCGGGAGGGCATGAGCAGTTCTTC
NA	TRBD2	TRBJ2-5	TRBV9	CASSGDAGVEETQYF	TGTGCCAGCAGCGGGGATGCGGGAGTCGAAGAGACCCAGTACTTC
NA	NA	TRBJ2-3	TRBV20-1	CSARRRGGRADTQYF	TGCAGTGCTAGGCGGAGGGGGGGAAGGGCAGATACGCAGTATTTT
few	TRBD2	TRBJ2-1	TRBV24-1	CATSQASGIDEQFF	TGTGCCACCAGTCAAGCTAGCGGGATCGATGAGCAGTTCTTC
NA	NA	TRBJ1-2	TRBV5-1	CASSHEGVSGYTF	TGCGCCAGCAGCCATGAGGGGGTCAGTGGCTACACCTTC
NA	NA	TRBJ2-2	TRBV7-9	CASNQGRTHTGELFF	TGTGCCAGCAACCAGGGGCGGACCCACACCGGGGAGCTGTTTTTT
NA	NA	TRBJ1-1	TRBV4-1	CASSSSGQGFTEAFF	TGCGCCAGCAGCTCTTCGGGGCAGGGGTTCACTGAAGCTTTCTTT
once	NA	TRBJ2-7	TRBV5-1	CASSLGDQLNEQYF	TGCGCCAGCAGCTTGGGCGACCAACTAAACGAGCAGTACTTC
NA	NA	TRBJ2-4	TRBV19	CASQGRRDPKNIQYF	TGTGCCAGCCAAGGGCGGAGGGACCCAAAAAACATTCAGTACTTC
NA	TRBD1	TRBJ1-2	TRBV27	CASSLYGQGYDYGYTF	TGTGCCAGCAGTTTATACGGACAGGGGTATGACTATGGCTACACCTTC
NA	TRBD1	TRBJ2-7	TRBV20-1	CSARGGTGVGEQYF	TGCAGTGCTAGAGGAGGGACAGGGGTAGGCGAGCAGTACTTC